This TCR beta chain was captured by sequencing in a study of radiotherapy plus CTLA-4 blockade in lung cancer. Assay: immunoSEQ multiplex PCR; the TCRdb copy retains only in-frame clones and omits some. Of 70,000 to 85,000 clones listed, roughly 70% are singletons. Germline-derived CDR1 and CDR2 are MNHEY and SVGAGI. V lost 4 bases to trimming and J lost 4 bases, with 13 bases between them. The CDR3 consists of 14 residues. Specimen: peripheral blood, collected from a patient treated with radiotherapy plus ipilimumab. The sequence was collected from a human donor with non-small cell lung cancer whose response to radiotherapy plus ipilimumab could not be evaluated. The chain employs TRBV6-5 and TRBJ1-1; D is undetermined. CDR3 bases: TGTGCCAGCAGTTGGAGGGATGCGGGCACTGAAGCTTTCTTT. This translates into CASSWRDAGTEAFF.